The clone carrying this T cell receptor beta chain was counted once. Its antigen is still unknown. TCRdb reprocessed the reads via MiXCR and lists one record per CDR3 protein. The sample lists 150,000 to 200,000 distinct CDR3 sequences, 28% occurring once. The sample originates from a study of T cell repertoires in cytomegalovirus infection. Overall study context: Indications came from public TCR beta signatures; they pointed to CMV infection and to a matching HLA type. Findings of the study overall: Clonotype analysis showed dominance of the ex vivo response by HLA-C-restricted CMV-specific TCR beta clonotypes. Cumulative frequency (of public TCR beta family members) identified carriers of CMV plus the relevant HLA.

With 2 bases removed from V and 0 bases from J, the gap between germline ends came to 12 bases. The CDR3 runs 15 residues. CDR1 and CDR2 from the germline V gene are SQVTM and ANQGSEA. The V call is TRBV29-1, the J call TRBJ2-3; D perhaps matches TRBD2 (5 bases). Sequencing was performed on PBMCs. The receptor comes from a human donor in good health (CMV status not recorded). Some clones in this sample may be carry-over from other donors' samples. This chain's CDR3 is CSVEKDSSSTDTQYF. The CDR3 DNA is TGCAGCGTTGAAAAGGACTCGTCTAGCACAGATACGCAGTATTTT.